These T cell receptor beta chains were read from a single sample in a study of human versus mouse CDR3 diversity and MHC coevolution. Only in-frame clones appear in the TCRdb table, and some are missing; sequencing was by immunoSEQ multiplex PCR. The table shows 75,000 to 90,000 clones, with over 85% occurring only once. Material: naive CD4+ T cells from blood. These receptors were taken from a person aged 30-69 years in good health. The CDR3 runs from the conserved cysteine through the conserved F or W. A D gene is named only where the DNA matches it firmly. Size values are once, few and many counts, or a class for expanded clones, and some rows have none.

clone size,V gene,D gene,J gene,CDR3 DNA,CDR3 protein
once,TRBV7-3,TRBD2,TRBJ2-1,TGTGCCAGCAGCTTATGGGGCGGGAGCTCCTACAATGAGCAGTTCTTC,CASSLWGGSSYNEQFF
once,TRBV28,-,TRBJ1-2,TGTGCCAGCAGTCGAGTAATGAGCGCCCTCTACACCTTC,CASSRVMSALYTF
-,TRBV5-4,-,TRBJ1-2,TGTGCCAGCAGATCCGGACAAGGGGCAATGCGGTATGGCTACACCTTC,CASRSGQGAMRYGYTF
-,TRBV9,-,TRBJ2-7,TGTGCCAGCAGCGTAGGGCAGGGCAAGCCTACCTACGAGCAGTACTTC,CASSVGQGKPTYEQYF
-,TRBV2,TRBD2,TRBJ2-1,TGTGCCAGCAGGCCCAGAGCGGGAGTGCACAATGAGCAGTTCTTC,CASRPRAGVHNEQFF
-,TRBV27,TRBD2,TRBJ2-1,TGTGCCAGCAGTTGGAGGACTAGCGGAGGGGGTTACAATGAGCAGTTCTTC,CASSWRTSGGGYNEQFF
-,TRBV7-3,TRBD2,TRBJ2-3,TGTGCCACCCATTCTAGCGGGGGTAGCACAGATACGCAGTATTTT,CATHSSGGSTDTQYF
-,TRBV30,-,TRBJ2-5,TGTGCCTGGAGAGGAGCAGGGGCTCGGGGGACCCAGTACTTC,CAWRGAGARGTQYF
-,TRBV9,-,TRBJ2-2,TGTGCCAGCAGCGTAAGGAGTCAGGGTCGGACCGGGGAGCTGTTTTTT,CASSVRSQGRTGELFF
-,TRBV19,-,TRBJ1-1,TGTGCCAGTTCGCCCTACCAGGACACTGAAGCTTTCTTT,CASSPYQDTEAFF
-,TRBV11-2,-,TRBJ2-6,TGTGCCAGCAGCTTAGGTTCCACTGGGGCCAACGTCCTGACTTTC,CASSLGSTGANVLTF
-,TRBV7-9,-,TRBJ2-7,TGTGCCAGCAGCTTCACCCGCCAGGGGTTGTACGAGCAGTACTTC,CASSFTRQGLYEQYF
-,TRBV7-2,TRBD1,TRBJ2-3,TGTGCCAGCAGCTGGAGGACAGGGGTTGATACGCAGTATTTT,CASSWRTGVDTQYF
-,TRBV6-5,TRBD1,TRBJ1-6,TGTGCCAGCATCGATACAGGGGGGGGTTCGGCCCTCCACTTT,CASIDTGGGSALHF
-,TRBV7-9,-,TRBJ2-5,TGTGCCAGCCCGGTACAGGAAAAAGGGGAGACCCAGTACTTC,CASPVQEKGETQYF
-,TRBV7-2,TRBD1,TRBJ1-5,TGTGCCAGCAGCCTGGGACAGGGGGCATGGAGCAATCAGCCCCAGCATTTT,CASSLGQGAWSNQPQHF
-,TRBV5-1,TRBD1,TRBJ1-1,TGCGCCAGCAGCTTGGTTCGGACAGGGAACACTGAAGCTTTCTTT,CASSLVRTGNTEAFF
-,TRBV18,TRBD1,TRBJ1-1,TGTGCCAGCTCACCAGGGACAGCGAACACTGAAGCTTTCTTT,CASSPGTANTEAFF
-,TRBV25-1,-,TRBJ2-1,TGTGCCAGCAGACCCGACAGCTACAATGAGCAGTTCTTC,CASRPDSYNEQFF
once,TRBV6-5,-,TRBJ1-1,TGTGCCAGCACCATAACACAGGGTGTTGGCACTGAAGCTTTCTTT,CASTITQGVGTEAFF
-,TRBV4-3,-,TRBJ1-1,TGCGCCAGCAGCCAGGTGGCTGCGAACACTGAAGCTTTCTTT,CASSQVAANTEAFF
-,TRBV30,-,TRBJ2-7,TGTGCCTGGAGTGTGGTAAGCGGAGGCTCCTACGAGCAGTACTTC,CAWSVVSGGSYEQYF
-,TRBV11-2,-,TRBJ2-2,TGTGCCAGCAGCTTATGGGAGGCCGGGGAGCTGTTTTTT,CASSLWEAGELFF
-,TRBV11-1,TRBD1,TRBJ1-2,TGTGCCAGCAGCTCCCGAACAGGGGGAGGTGGCTACACCTTC,CASSSRTGGGGYTF
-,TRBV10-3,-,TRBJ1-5,TGTGCCATCAGTGAGGGGAGTAATCAGCCCCAGCATTTT,CAISEGSNQPQHF
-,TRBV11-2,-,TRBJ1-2,TGTGCCAGCAGCTTCGGGAAGAAAGGCTACACCTTC,CASSFGKKGYTF
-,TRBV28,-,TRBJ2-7,TGTGCCAGCAGTTCCTATTACGAGCAGTACTTC,CASSSYYEQYF
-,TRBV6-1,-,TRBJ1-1,TGTGCCAGCAGTGAAGTCGGTAGGGGAGGCACTGAAGCTTTCTTT,CASSEVGRGGTEAFF
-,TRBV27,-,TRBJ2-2,TGTGCCAGCAGTTTATCCCTGGGAGTCCACACCGGGGAGCTGTTTTTT,CASSLSLGVHTGELFF
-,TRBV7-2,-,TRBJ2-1,TGTGCCAGCAGCCAGTTCAGCGCTAGAGATGAGCAGTTCTTC,CASSQFSARDEQFF
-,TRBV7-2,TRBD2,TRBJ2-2,TGTGCCAGCAGCTTAGCCCTAGCGGCGAACACCGGGGAGCTGTTTTTT,CASSLALAANTGELFF
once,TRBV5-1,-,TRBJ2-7,TGCGCCAGCAGCTTGGTACAGGGTAAGGGCGAGCAGTGCTTC,CASSLVQGKGEQCF
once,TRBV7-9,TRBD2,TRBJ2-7,TGTGCCAGCAGCTTCGGTGGAAGCGGGAGAATTTACGAGCAGTACTTC,CASSFGGSGRIYEQYF
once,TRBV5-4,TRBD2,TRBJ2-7,TGTGCCAGCAGCACCTGGACTAGCGGGAGGAACGAGCAGTACTTC,CASSTWTSGRNEQYF
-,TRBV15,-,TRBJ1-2,TGTGCCACCAGCAGCGGTCCCGGACAGAACTATGGCTACACCTTC,CATSSGPGQNYGYTF
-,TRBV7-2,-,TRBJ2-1,TGTGCCAGCAGCTCAGTCGGGAGCTCCTACAATGAGCAGTTCTTC,CASSSVGSSYNEQFF
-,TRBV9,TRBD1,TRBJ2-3,TGTGCCAGCAGCGTAGCAGGGGGCACGGGCACAGATACGCAGTATTTT,CASSVAGGTGTDTQYF
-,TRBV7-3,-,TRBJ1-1,TGTGCCAGCAGCTCGGGGGTGATGAACACTGAAGCTTTCTTT,CASSSGVMNTEAFF
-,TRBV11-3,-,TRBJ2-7,TGTGCCAGCAGCTTAGATCTGGGTGGAGGGTCCGGCGAGCAGTACTTC,CASSLDLGGGSGEQYF
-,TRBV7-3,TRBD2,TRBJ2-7,TGTGCCAGCAGCCGGCCCCAGACTAGCGCCGAAGAAGCCCTTAGCTCCTACGAGCAGTACTTC,CASSRPQTSAEEALSSYEQYF
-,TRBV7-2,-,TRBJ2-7,TGTGCCAGCAGCTCTCGAAGCGGTTCCCCCTACGAGCAGTACTTC,CASSSRSGSPYEQYF
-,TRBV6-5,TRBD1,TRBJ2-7,TGTGCCAGCAACGGGGACAGGGTGACACACGAGCAGTACTTC,CASNGDRVTHEQYF
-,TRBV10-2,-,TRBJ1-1,TGCGCCAGCAGTGTTCAGGGTGCGGGGGCTGAAGCTTTCTTT,CASSVQGAGAEAFF
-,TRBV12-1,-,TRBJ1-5,TGTGCCAGCAGCTTTGGGTGTCCCCCCCCAGGGGAAGGCAATCAGCCCCAGCATTTT,CASSFGCPPPGEGNQPQHF
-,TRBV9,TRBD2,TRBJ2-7,TGTGCCAGCAGCCCCCAGGGTAGCGGGGGGTACGAGCAGTACTTC,CASSPQGSGGYEQYF
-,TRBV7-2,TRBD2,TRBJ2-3,TGTGCCAGCAGCTATCAGCGGGACACAGATACGCAGTATTTT,CASSYQRDTDTQYF
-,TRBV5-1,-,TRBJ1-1,TGCGCCAGCAGCGAAAACTATCCGACAGTGAACACTGAAGCTTTCTTT,CASSENYPTVNTEAFF
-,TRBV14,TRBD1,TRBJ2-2,TGTGCCAGCAGTCCGGGACAGGGGATCCCAGGTCGGGAGCTGTTTTTT,CASSPGQGIPGRELFF
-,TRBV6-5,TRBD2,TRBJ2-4,TGTGCCAGCAGTTTAGCGGGAGAGGCCAAAAACATTCAGTACTTC,CASSLAGEAKNIQYF
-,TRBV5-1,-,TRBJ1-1,TGCGCCAGCAGCTTGTTGGGATCGGGACAGAACACTGAAGCTTTCTTT,CASSLLGSGQNTEAFF
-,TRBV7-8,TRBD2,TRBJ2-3,TGTGCCAGCAGCTTAGTGGCTAGCGGGGAACGCACAGATACGCAGTATTTT,CASSLVASGERTDTQYF
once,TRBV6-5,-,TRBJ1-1,TGTGCCAGCATAGCAGTGAACACTGAAGCTTTCTTT,CASIAVNTEAFF
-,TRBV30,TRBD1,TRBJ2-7,TGTGCCTGGGCCAGGGGGAGCGAACACGAGCAGTACTTC,CAWARGSEHEQYF
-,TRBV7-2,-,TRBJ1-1,TGTGCCAGCAGCGGACAGAGAAACACTGAAGCTTTCTTT,CASSGQRNTEAFF
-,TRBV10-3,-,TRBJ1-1,TGTGCCATCACCACCCAGGGCTACACTGAAGCTTTCTTT,CAITTQGYTEAFF
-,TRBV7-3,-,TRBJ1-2,TGTGCCAGCAGCCTGGGAGGGGGTTCTGACTATGGCTACACCTTC,CASSLGGGSDYGYTF
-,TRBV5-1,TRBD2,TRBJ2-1,TGCGCCAGCAGCCCAGCGGGGGGCTCCTACAATGAGCAGTTCTTC,CASSPAGGSYNEQFF
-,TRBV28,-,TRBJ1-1,TGTGCCAGCACGAGTGGGGCAGGGACTACGAACACTGAAGCTTTCTTT,CASTSGAGTTNTEAFF
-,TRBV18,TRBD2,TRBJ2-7,TGTGCCAGCTCACCCGGCGGGAGCTCCTACGAGCAGTACTTC,CASSPGGSSYEQYF
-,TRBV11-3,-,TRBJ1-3,TGTGCCAGCAGCTTAGCGACGCCAGGCGTTGGAAACACCATATATTTT,CASSLATPGVGNTIYF